The 11 T cell receptor beta chains reported below all come from one sample, sequenced in a study of T cells in tumors after PD-1 blockade. TCRdb keeps only in-frame clones here, not all; method: immunoSEQ multiplex PCR. Of approximately 60,000 clones detected, around 72% appear once; the ten largest clones hold approximately 4.5%. The sequencing here drew on PBMCs, taken after anti-PD-1 treatment. These receptors were collected from a human donor with basal cell carcinoma.

In its sample, this clone was seen a few times. This chain connects TRBV10-2 to TRBJ2-1; perhaps TRBD1 as D (6 bases). V lost 6 bases to trimming and J lost 0 bases, with 12 bases between them. This CDR3 spans 15 amino acids. From germline, CDR1 is WSHSY and CDR2 SAAADI. The CDR3 DNA reads as TGCGCCAGCAGCGGGACACTCAGCTCCTACAATGAGCAGTTCTTC. Translation: CASSGTLSSYNEQFF.

The rearrangement uses TRBV13 and TRBJ2-5; the D is unclear. The CDR3 has 15 amino acids. V was pared by 3 bases and J by 5 bases, with 16 bases between. Per the germline V gene, CDR1 is PRHDT and CDR2 is FYEKMQ (reference sequence). The CDR3 protein is CASSFDGSESETQYF. In DNA form, the CDR3 reads TGTGCCAGCAGCTTCGATGGTTCGGAATCGGAGACCCAGTACTTC.

The sample holds a few counts of this clone. The rearrangement uses TRBV5-4 and TRBJ1-2, with TRBD1 identical over 11 bases. This CDR3 comprises 17 residues. Germline assignment: CDR1 SGHNT and CDR2 YYREEE (reference sequence). V trimming: 0 bases; J trimming: 0 bases; junction bases outside the gene matches: 4. The CDR3 reads CASSLADRGPANYGYTF. The CDR3, as DNA: TGTGCCAGCAGCTTGGCGGACAGGGGGCCAGCTAACTATGGCTACACCTTC.

This chain links TRBV10-3 with TRBJ1-5; D unclear. Germline values: CDR1 ENHRY, CDR2 SYGVKD. This CDR3 has 13 residues. V shed 4 bases and J shed 6 bases, with 10 bases lying between them. The CDR3 region is CAISVQVGQPQHF. The CDR3 bases are TGTGCCATCAGTGTTCAGGTGGGTCAGCCCCAGCATTTT.

The chain recombines TRBV5-6 with TRBJ1-6, with 10 bases matching TRBD1. The CDR3 runs 15 residues. Germline V gene data show CDR1 as SGHDT and CDR2 as YYEEEE. V lost 3 bases and J lost 10; bases outside the gene matches: 7. The DNA of the CDR3 is TGTGCCAGCAGCTCGGGACAGGGGCCGGGGTCACCCCTCCACTTT. Translated: CASSSGQGPGSPLHF.

The CDR3 protein is CASQPYPSGGPSTDTQYF. CDR3 DNA: TGTGCCAGCCAACCTTATCCTAGCGGGGGGCCTAGCACAGATACGCAGTATTTT. The J gene is TRBJ2-3, the V gene TRBV21-1; the table's D call TRBD2 went unverified against the DNA. TRBV21-1 represents a pseudogene. This CDR3 region has 18 residues.

V usage is TRBV2 and J usage is TRBJ1-2; the D gene is possibly TRBD1 (6 bases). This CDR3 is 14 amino acids long. V was pared by 9 bases and J by 5 bases, with 19 bases between. From germline, CDR1 is SNHLY and CDR2 FYNNEI. CDR3 sequence reads: CARSKRGASYGYTF. The CDR3, as DNA: TGTGCCAGAAGTAAAAGGGGGGCCTCATATGGCTACACCTTC.

The sample holds one count of this clone. The chain recombines TRBV5-1 with TRBJ1-2; perhaps TRBD1 as D (6 bases). CDR1 and CDR2 (germline): SGHRS, YFSETQ. V lost 2 bases, J lost 8 bases, and 16 bases lay in between. This CDR3 contains 14 residues. The CDR3 sequence: CASSFGDTTGGYTF. The DNA for the CDR3 is TGCGCCAGCAGCTTTGGCGATACAACAGGGGGCTACACCTTC.

This clone came up a few times. The chain combines TRBV2 with TRBJ1-2; D ambiguous. Germline values: CDR1 SNHLY, CDR2 FYNNEI. This CDR3 comprises 12 residues. The V gene lost 5 bases and the J gene lost 7 bases, with 11 bases spanning the gap. The CDR3 region has the DNA TGTGCCAGCAGTACGTTGACGAGTGGCTACACCTTC. Its protein product is CASSTLTSGYTF.

This chain connects TRBV19 to TRBJ2-1, with 7 positions matching TRBD2. The germline V gene has CDR1 LNHDA and CDR2 SQIVND (reference sequence). The CDR3 is made up of 15 amino acids. V gave up 5 bases and J gave up 6 bases; unmatched junction bases: 10. CDR3 DNA: TGTGCCAGTAGTCCTGGGAGGGGAGGGAGCAATGAGCAGTTCTTC. Protein product: CASSPGRGGSNEQFF.

The chain's CDR3 is CASSKQGQGNYEQYF. In DNA form, the CDR3 reads TGTGCCAGCAGTAAGCAGGGACAGGGAAACTACGAGCAGTACTTC. The chain uses TRBV5-5 and TRBJ2-7; 9 nucleotides agree with TRBD1. Germline loops: CDR1 SGHKS, CDR2 YYEKEE (reference sequence). The CDR3 loop spans 15 amino acids. The junction had 9 bases not matched to a gene; V was cut back by 5 bases and J by 3 bases.